Below are 5 T cell receptor beta chains sequenced from a single sample in a study of blood T cells in healthy people across ages (dated by TCRdb to the mid-2010s). Library prep was done by 5' RACE. Instrument on record: Illumina HiSeq 2500. A second PCR of about 6 to 12 cycles was run with a J-beta primer mix and a sample-barcoded 5' primer. TCRdb cleaned the public reads at Q25 with fastp, built clones with MiXCR and kept in-frame beta chains. Every entry covers one CDR3 protein and lists the most common genes and DNA from its rows. The sample table holds 1.5 million to 2 million distinct CDR3 sequences, of which around 48% were seen once. Approximately 2.1% of the sample is held by the ten biggest clonotypes. Sequencing was performed on blood. The receptor set was obtained from a woman aged 40 to 50 in good health.

This chain links TRBV20-1 with TRBJ2-5, with TRBD2 identical over 12 bases. Trimming took 0 bases from V and 5 from J; bases not matched to a gene: 13. Germline assignment: CDR1 DFQATT and CDR2 SNEGSKA (reference sequence). This CDR3 is 18 amino acids long. In DNA, the CDR3 is TGCAGTGCTAGAGACCGAGCACTAGCGGGGGGCCGGAGGGAGACCCAGTACTTC. Residues: CSARDRALAGGRRETQYF.

The V gene is TRBV12-3 or TRBV12-4, the J gene TRBJ2-1; no clear D. CDR3 length: 14 amino acids. Trimming stripped 6 bases from V and 7 bases from J, with 16 bases between. The CDR3 is CASRDRPPTNEQFF. The CDR3 bases are TGTGCCAGCAGGGATCGGCCCCCAACGAATGAGCAGTTCTTC.

There are a few counts of this clonotype. The V call is TRBV12-3 or TRBV12-4, the J call TRBJ2-1; 9 nucleotides agree with TRBD2. This CDR3 is built from 15 residues. The V and J ends lost 6 bases and 4 bases, in that order; junction bases with no gene match: 7. The CDR3: CASRAMAGGYNEQFF. CDR3 nucleotide sequence: TGTGCCAGCAGAGCGATGGCGGGGGGGTACAATGAGCAGTTCTTC.

The genes are TRBV7-9 and TRBJ2-5; D unresolved. Germline CDR1 SEHNR, CDR2 FQNEAQ (reference sequence). V shed 5 bases and J shed 1 base, with 11 bases lying between them. This CDR3 is 14 amino acids long. This CDR3 reads CASSPSAGQETQYF. The CDR3 DNA reads TGTGCCAGCAGCCCTAGTGCTGGCCAAGAGACCCAGTACTTC.

The chain has TRBV12-3 or TRBV12-4 and TRBJ1-2; possibly TRBD1 for D (5 bases). V gave up 7 bases and J gave up 11 bases, with 17 bases separating them. CDR3 length: 12 amino acids. CDR3 residues: CASNFDPGGYTF. The CDR3 nucleotides are TGTGCCAGCAATTTTGACCCGGGGGGATACACCTTC.